These 27 T cell receptor beta chains share one sample of origin, sequenced in a study of blood T cell dynamics during melanoma immunotherapy. Measured with immunoSEQ multiplex PCR; TCRdb has only the in-frame clones, and not every one. The sample includes about 4,800 clones, around 86% of them seen just once. Stated time point: pre-treatment baseline. This material consisted of blood, taken from a patient treated with checkpoint blockade. These receptors all stem from a human donor with melanoma.

V usage is TRBV5-5 and J usage is TRBJ2-7; D perhaps matches TRBD1 (5 bases). Germline V CDR1 and CDR2: SGHKS, YYEKEE (reference sequence). V was pared by 3 bases and J by 2 bases, with 9 bases between. CDR3 length equals 13 residues. CDR3 coding DNA: TGTGCCAGCAGCTCCAGGGTACCCTACGAGCAGTACTTC. This gives the protein CASSSRVPYEQYF. Full variable domain (remainder filled in from reference TRBV5-5 and TRBJ2-7): DAGVTQSPTHLIKTRGQQVTLRCSPISGHKSVSWYQQVLGQGPQFIFQYYEKEERGRGNFPDRFSARQFPNYSSELNVNALLLGDSALYLCASSSRVPYEQYFGPGTRLTVT.

The chain has TRBV12-5 and TRBJ2-3; no reliable D call. The CDR3 is 12 amino acids. Germline lookup yields CDR1 LGHNT and CDR2 FRNRAP. Trimming stripped 5 bases from V and 4 bases from J, with 7 bases between. The CDR3 region is CASGERADTQYF. CDR3 bases: TGTGCTAGTGGTGAAAGGGCAGATACGCAGTATTTT.

The V gene is TRBV19, the J gene TRBJ1-1, with D perhaps TRBD1 (5 bases). The ends were cut back, 3 bases at V and 4 bases at J, with 15 bases in the middle. CDR3 length equals 15 residues. Germline V gene data show CDR1 as LNHDA and CDR2 as SQIVND (reference sequence). CDR3 in amino acids: CASSMHLGVSTEAFF. The CDR3 nucleotides read TGTGCCAGTAGTATGCACCTAGGGGTCTCCACTGAAGCTTTCTTT.

This clone occurred once. This chain uses TRBV6-6 with TRBJ2-7; the match to TRBD2 covers 9 bases. The CDR3 has 12 residues. V trimming: 8 bases; J trimming: 5 bases; junction bases outside the gene matches: 4. CDR1 and CDR2 from the germline V gene are MNHNY and SVGAGI (reference sequence). The CDR3 loop is CASVASGNEQYF. The CDR3 nucleotides read TGTGCCAGCGTGGCTAGCGGGAACGAGCAGTACTTC.

Here the CDR3 DNA reads TGCGCCAGCAGCTCCGGGACCCCTGCCACTCGCGAGCAGTACTTC. Translated, it gives CASSSGTPATREQYF. The chain couples TRBV5-1 to TRBJ2-7, with D tentatively TRBD1 or TRBD2 (5 bases each). The V end lost 3 bases, the J end lost 6 bases, and 19 bases lay between the germline ends. The CDR3 is made up of 15 amino acids. The germline gives CDR1 SGHRS, CDR2 YFSETQ.

V is TRBV11-1 and J is TRBJ1-2; 9 bases agree with TRBD1. CDR1 and CDR2 (germline): SGHAT, FQDESV (reference sequence). With 5 bases clipped from V and 6 bases from J, the junction kept 4 bases outside the gene matches. This CDR3 is 13 amino acids long. CDR3: CASSPGQGDGYTF. In DNA, the CDR3 is TGTGCCAGCAGCCCGGGACAGGGAGATGGCTACACCTTC.

To note about this clone: The junction does not match germline at one end; this may be a read error. The rearrangement joins TRBV6-1 to TRBJ1-2; D unclear. The CDR3 consists of 12 residues. The V gene's germline CDR1 is MNHNS and CDR2 SASEGT. The CDR3 sequence is CASREAIDGYTF. The CDR3 nucleotides read TGTGCCAGCAGGGAAGCAATCGATGGCTACACCTTC.

The rearrangement links TRBV7-9 to TRBJ2-5, with 10 bases matching TRBD1. There are 18 residues in the CDR3. Germline V gives CDR1 SEHNR, CDR2 FQNEAQ (reference sequence). The V and J ends lost 6 bases and 5 bases, in that order; junction bases with no gene match: 18. The CDR3 protein is CASRWTGGPVGDRETQYF. CDR3 in DNA: TGTGCCAGCAGGTGGACAGGGGGTCCTGTCGGGGACAGGGAGACCCAGTACTTC.

The chain is built from TRBV18 and TRBJ1-1; D is unclear. CDR3 length equals 15 residues. V lost 3 bases, J lost 6 bases, and 17 bases lay in between. Germline CDR1 reads KGHSH; CDR2 reads LQKENI. CDR3 coding DNA: TGTGCCAGCTCACCGGAGGAGGGCATAGGCGCTGAAGCTTTCTTT. It yields the protein CASSPEEGIGAEAFF.

The rearrangement joins TRBV20-1 to TRBJ2-1; perhaps TRBD1 as D (6 bases). Trimming shortened V by 7 bases and J by 7 bases, and 11 bases separated the two germline ends. Germline CDR1 and CDR2: DFQATT and SNEGSKA (reference sequence). CDR3 length: 11 amino acids. In DNA form, the CDR3 reads TGCAGTGGGGGGCTGGGAAATGAGCAGTTCTTC. It codes for CSGGLGNEQFF.

The chain combines TRBV10-1 with TRBJ2-5; D gene uncertain. This CDR3 is 12 amino acids long. Trimming shortened V by 5 bases and J by 0 bases, and 4 bases separated the two germline ends. Germline V gene lookup returns CDR1 WNHNN and CDR2 SYGVQD (reference sequence). This CDR3 reads CASSPNQETQYF. The CDR3 coding sequence is TGCGCCAGCAGTCCAAACCAAGAGACCCAGTACTTC.

This clone was counted between two and nine times. The chain employs TRBV19 and TRBJ1-2; D might be TRBD1 (6 bases). With 4 bases removed from V and 8 bases from J, the gap between germline ends came to 11 bases. Germline loops: CDR1 LNHDA, CDR2 SQIVND (reference sequence). The CDR3 runs to 12 residues. The CDR3 loop reads CASSTRQAGYTF. CDR3 sequence (DNA): TGTGCCAGTAGTACCCGACAGGCCGGCTACACCTTC.

The chain recombines TRBV18 with TRBJ1-6, with D possibly being TRBD1 (5 bases). Germline assignment: CDR1 KGHSH and CDR2 LQKENI. This CDR3 spans 16 amino acids. Trimming removed 2 bases at V and 9 bases at J, with 17 bases between. The CDR3 protein is CASSPITGTWISPLHF. In nucleotides, the CDR3 is TGTGCCAGCTCACCAATAACAGGAACCTGGATTTCACCCCTCCACTTT.

V usage is TRBV6-1 and J usage is TRBJ1-4; no clear D gene. Germline V gene sequence: CDR1 MNHNS, CDR2 SASEGT. V lost 2 bases, J lost 6 bases, and 16 bases lay in between. CDR3 size: 16 residues. The DNA of the CDR3 is TGTGCCAGCAGTGAAAGGTTGGGTTTCGGGGATGAAAAACTGTTTTTT. Its protein is CASSERLGFGDEKLFF.

Only one count was recorded for this clone. The chain is built from TRBV7-9 and TRBJ2-7; TRBD1 matches 12 bases. In germline, CDR1 is SEHNR, CDR2 FQNEAQ (reference sequence). V shed 5 bases, J shed 5 bases, and the junction held 4 bases outside the gene matches. There are 14 residues in the CDR3. CDR3 sequence: CASSPGQGANEQYF. DNA of the CDR3: TGTGCCAGCAGCCCGGGACAGGGGGCCAACGAGCAGTACTTC.

This clone was seen a few times. The chain carries TRBV29-1 and TRBJ1-1; D is uncertain. From germline, CDR1 is SQVTM and CDR2 ANQGSEA. V was pared by 4 bases and J by 0 bases, with 9 bases between. This CDR3 contains 13 residues. CDR3 amino acids: CSVARNMNTEAFF. Here the CDR3 DNA reads TGCAGCGTTGCCAGGAACATGAACACTGAAGCTTTCTTT.

The sample holds a few counts of this clone. The chain uses TRBV6-5 and TRBJ1-1; a possible D gene is TRBD1 (6 bases). There are 14 residues in the CDR3. V was clipped by 6 bases and J by 0 bases, with 11 bases between them. Germline CDR1 reads MNHEY; CDR2 reads SVGAGI. The CDR3 DNA reads TGTGCCAGCAGGACAGGCAGGGTGAACACTGAAGCTTTCTTT. It specifies CASRTGRVNTEAFF.

This sequence joins TRBV28 and TRBJ1-1; D is undetermined. The CDR3 extends over 15 amino acids. V lost 2 bases, J lost 4 bases, and 14 bases lay in between. The germline gives CDR1 MDHEN, CDR2 SYDVKM. The CDR3 region has the DNA TGTGCCAGCAGTTTAGCGGTCTCCTCGGGCACTGAAGCTTTCTTT. This sequence encodes CASSLAVSSGTEAFF.

The rearrangement uses TRBV19 and TRBJ2-7; D could derive from TRBD1 or TRBD2 (6 bases each). CDR3 length: 15 residues. The ends were cut back, 3 bases at V and 6 bases at J, with 18 bases in the middle. Germline CDR1 is LNHDA and CDR2 is SQIVND (reference sequence). The CDR3 sequence is CASSIGGRRGGEQYF. CDR3 coding DNA: TGTGCCAGTAGTATCGGGGGCAGGAGGGGAGGCGAGCAGTACTTC. Combining the CDR3 with reference TRBV19 and TRBJ2-7 gives the whole variable domain DGGITQSPKYLFRKEGQNVTLSCEQNLNHDAMYWYRQDPGQGLRLIYYSQIVNDFQKGDIAEGYSVSREKKESFPLTVTSAQKNPTAFYLCASSIGGRRGGEQYFGPGTRLTVT.

This clone was detected only once. The chain couples TRBV5-4 to TRBJ1-1; weak D call: TRBD1 (5 bases). Trimming pared 4 bases from V and 1 base from J, leaving 20 bases between. CDR1 SGHNT and CDR2 YYREEE come from the germline V gene (reference sequence). The CDR3 is 17 amino acids. The CDR3 protein is CASSPQSGAGWNTEAFF. DNA of the CDR3: TGTGCCAGCAGCCCGCAGAGCGGGGCGGGGTGGAACACTGAAGCTTTCTTT.

The V gene is TRBV5-6, the J gene TRBJ2-3; perhaps TRBD1 as D (6 bases). V was trimmed by 2 bases and J by 5 bases, leaving 9 bases between them. This CDR3 is 13 amino acids long. The germline V gene has CDR1 SGHDT and CDR2 YYEEEE. CDR3 residues: CASSFRDKDTQYF. CDR3 DNA sequence: TGTGCCAGCAGCTTCCGGGACAAAGATACGCAGTATTTT. Full variable domain (missing parts from reference TRBV5-6 and TRBJ2-3): DAGVTQSPTHLIKTRGQQVTLRCSPKSGHDTVSWYQQALGQGPQFIFQYYEEEERQRGNFPDRFSGHQFPNYSSELNVNALLLGDSALYLCASSFRDKDTQYFGPGTRLTVL.

The chain carries TRBV4-1 and TRBJ2-5; D might be TRBD2 (6 bases). CDR3 length: 15 residues. Germline V gene lookup returns CDR1 MGHRA and CDR2 YSYEKL. Deletions cut 4 bases from V and 3 bases from J, with 15 bases between. This CDR3 reads CASSPNPGDKETQYF. For the CDR3, the DNA is TGCGCCAGCAGCCCCAACCCGGGAGACAAAGAGACCCAGTACTTC.

In this sample, this clone turned up once. This chain joins TRBV25-1 and TRBJ1-1, with D possibly matching TRBD1 (6 bases). The CDR3 consists of 16 residues. V dropped 6 bases and J dropped 4 bases, with 21 bases sitting between them. From germline, CDR1 is MGHDK and CDR2 SYGVNS. Here the CDR3 DNA reads TGTGCCAGCAGCGCCCCCGGGGGCGCGGCTGTCACTGAAGCTTTCTTT. Its translation: CASSAPGGAAVTEAFF. The entire variable domain, with the rest obtained from reference TRBV25-1 and TRBJ1-1, is as follows: EADIYQTPRYLVIGTGKKITLECSQTMGHDKMYWYQQDPGMELHLIHYSYGVNSTEKGDLSSESTVSRIRTEHFPLTLESARPSHTSQYLCASSAPGGAAVTEAFFGQGTRLTVV.

The rearrangement joins TRBV4-3 to TRBJ2-1; 8 bases map to TRBD2. The CDR3 is 15 amino acids. V lost 3 bases and J lost 2; bases outside the gene matches: 3. Germline CDR1 LGHNA, CDR2 YSLEER. CDR3 loop: CASSHVAGPYNEQFF. DNA for the CDR3: TGCGCCAGCAGCCACGTAGCGGGGCCCTACAATGAGCAGTTCTTC.

This rearrangement joins TRBV5-6 to TRBJ2-7, with TRBD2 matching over 8 bases. V shed 0 bases, J shed 7 bases, and the junction held 6 bases outside the gene matches. The germline CDR1 and CDR2 sequences are SGHDT and YYEEEE. This CDR3 region has 14 residues. Written as DNA, the CDR3 is TGTGCCAGCAGCTTGGCCGGGAGGGCCGGAGAGCAGTACTTC. This sequence encodes CASSLAGRAGEQYF.

This rearrangement joins TRBV6-5 to TRBJ1-3; 8 nucleotides agree with TRBD1. This CDR3 has 14 amino acids. Germline V gene sequence: CDR1 MNHEY, CDR2 SVGAGI. The junction had 5 bases not matched to a gene; V was cut back by 10 bases and J by 0 bases. CDR3 nucleotide sequence: TGTGCCACCCGGGACAGGAGCTCTGGAAACACCATATATTTT. It encodes CATRDRSSGNTIYF.

This sequence joins TRBV5-4 and TRBJ1-5; D possibly corresponds to TRBD1 (6 bases). Germline CDR1 reads SGHNT; CDR2 reads YYREEE (reference sequence). The CDR3 runs 13 residues. V was clipped by 5 bases and J by 6 bases, with 12 bases between them. The chain's CDR3 is CASRCGGGQPQHF. Here the CDR3 DNA reads TGTGCCAGCAGGTGCGGGGGCGGTCAGCCCCAGCATTTT.